The 9 T cell receptor beta chains below were found in one sample sequenced in a study of prognosis after radiotherapy for stage I lung cancer. Amplicons of TCR beta CDR3 were generated from genomic DNA by two-round multiplex PCR. Initially, in first-round PCR, primers specific to each TRBV and TRBJ gene were used. One entry per CDR3 protein, called by TCRdb with MiXCR from the multiplex PCR reads. The top ten clones hold less than 40% of a sample with 20,000 to 30,000 distinct CDR3 sequences, approximately 38% of them seen once. The sample in question was PBMCs, obtained before or after stereotactic body radiation therapy (not recorded which). These receptors all come from a donor aged 50 or older with non-small cell lung cancer.

J is TRBJ1-6 and V is TRBV19; D not certain. Trimming stripped 10 bases from V and 7 bases from J, with 11 bases between. This CDR3 spans 12 amino acids. Germline lookup yields CDR1 LNHDA and CDR2 SQIVND (reference sequence). The CDR3 sequence: CATSSPNSPLHF. The CDR3 region has the DNA TGTGCCACCTCGAGCCCGAATTCACCCCTCCACTTT. Supplemented by reference TRBV19 and TRBJ1-6, the full variable domain reads DGGITQSPKYLFRKEGQNVTLSCEQNLNHDAMYWYRQDPGQGLRLIYYSQIVNDFQKGDIAEGYSVSREKKESFPLTVTSAQKNPTAFYLCATSSPNSPLHFGNGTRLTVT.

In its sample, this clonotype was seen many times. This sequence joins TRBV9 and TRBJ2-2, with a tentative D call TRBD2 (5 bases). CDR3 size: 15 residues. The V gene's germline CDR1 is SGDLS and CDR2 YYNGEE. Trimming stripped 4 bases from V and 2 bases from J, with 12 bases between. The CDR3 here is CASSLSGPNTGELFF. The CDR3 nucleotides read TGTGCCAGCAGCTTAAGCGGTCCAAACACCGGGGAGCTGTTTTTT.

A word on this clonotype: A far larger clone is just one base off, so this is likely a read error. The CDR3 is CDSSLFNGIHNEQFF. In nucleotides, the CDR3 is TGTGACAGCAGCTTATTCAACGGGATTCACAATGAGCAGTTCTTC. The chain uses TRBV11-2 and TRBJ2-5; possible D gene TRBD2, 5 bases. The tail of the sequence fits TRBJ2-1 better, so the J call may be wrong. The CDR3 extends over 15 amino acids. Germline CDR1 SGHAT, CDR2 FQNNGV.

This clonotype has ten or more counts. The gene calls are TRBV5-1 and TRBJ2-5; D remains ambiguous. Germline V lookup: CDR1 SGHRS, CDR2 YFSETQ. The V gene lost 4 bases and the J gene lost 7 bases, with 17 bases spanning the gap. The CDR3 runs 14 residues. This CDR3 is CASSPGGQRGTQYF. As DNA, the CDR3 is TGCGCCAGCAGCCCTGGTGGTCAGAGAGGGACCCAGTACTTC. The variable domain in full, with the rest retrieved from reference TRBV5-1 and TRBJ2-5, is KAGVTQTPRYLIKTRGQQVTLSCSPISGHRSVSWYQQTPGQGLQFLFEYFSETQRNKGNFPGRFSGRQFSNSRSEMNVSTLELGDSALYLCASSPGGQRGTQYFGPGTRLLVL.

This clonotype was counted ten times or more. The chain links TRBV24-1 to TRBJ2-6, with D possibly TRBD1 on 5 matching bases. CDR3 length equals 16 residues. Trimming took 0 bases from V and 2 from J, leaving 7 bases between them. The V gene's germline CDR1 is KGHDR and CDR2 SFDVKD. The CDR3 region is CATSDLTDTGANVLTF. CDR3 DNA sequence: TGTGCCACCAGTGATTTGACGGACACTGGGGCCAACGTCCTGACTTTC.

For this clonotype: This could be a read error, since a much larger clone is one nucleotide away. The chain uses TRBV4-3 and TRBJ2-3; 9 nucleotides match TRBD2. Germline CDR1 is LGHNA and CDR2 is YSLEER. This CDR3 spans 16 amino acids. This CDR3 reads CASSREAGGRVDTHYF. The CDR3 region has the DNA TGCGCCAGCAGCCGAGAGGCGGGAGGGCGGGTAGATACGCACTATTTT.

The rearrangement uses TRBV7-2 and TRBJ2-7; D could derive from TRBD1 or TRBD2 (5 bases each). Trimming took 5 bases from V and 7 from J, leaving 21 bases between them. The germline V gene encodes CDR1 SGHTA and CDR2 FQGNSA. The CDR3 runs to 15 residues. The CDR3 sequence is CASSGSPGPIFEQYF. DNA for the CDR3: TGTGCCAGCAGCGGATCCCCGGGGCCTATTTTTGAGCAGTACTTC.

This clonotype was recorded at least ten times. This rearrangement joins TRBV5-6 to TRBJ2-7; TRBD2 aligns across 9 bases. Germline V gene data show CDR1 as SGHDT and CDR2 as YYEEEE. This CDR3 spans 13 amino acids. The J segment lost 4 bases and the V segment lost 5 bases, leaving 4 bases of the junction unmatched. The chain's CDR3 is CASRGSGSYEQYF. The CDR3 DNA sequence: TGTGCCAGCAGAGGTAGCGGGAGTTACGAGCAGTACTTC. Variable domain in full (rest from reference TRBV5-6 and TRBJ2-7): DAGVTQSPTHLIKTRGQQVTLRCSPKSGHDTVSWYQQALGQGPQFIFQYYEEEERQRGNFPDRFSGHQFPNYSSELNVNALLLGDSALYLCASRGSGSYEQYFGPGTRLTVT.

This clonotype was seen ten or more times. The chain joins TRBV7-9 to TRBJ2-7; D is unclear. CDR1 SEHNR and CDR2 FQNEAQ come from the germline V gene (reference sequence). The V and J ends lost 5 bases and 0 bases respectively, with 11 bases between them. CDR3 length equals 14 residues. Here the CDR3 reads CASSDRPSSYEQYF. The CDR3 coding sequence is TGTGCCAGCAGCGACCGACCGAGCTCCTACGAGCAGTACTTC. Combining the CDR3 with reference TRBV7-9 and TRBJ2-7 gives the whole variable domain DTGVSQNPRHKITKRGQNVTFRCDPISEHNRLYWYRQTLGQGPEFLTYFQNEAQLEKSRLLSDRFSAERPKGSFSTLEIQRTEQGDSAMYLCASSDRPSSYEQYFGPGTRLTVT.